Following are 7 T cell receptor beta chains from one sample sequenced in a study of post-analysis software for immune sequencing data (dated by TCRdb to the mid-2010s). Beyond this particular receptor, the publication reports: Significantly higher frequencies in patients than in controls were found for roughly 5 TRBV segments, including TRBV5-6, TRBV5-1 and TRBV20-1.

Their antigens remain unidentified. The library was generated by PCR. Reads for this sample came from an Illumina HiSeq 2500. To reduce PCR and sequencing biases, unique molecular identifiers were incorporated into the TCR beta cDNA libraries. TCRdb reworked the public reads: Q25 trimming with fastp, MiXCR clone assembly, productive beta chains retained. Each record represents a unique CDR3 protein, reported with the most common genes and DNA among its rows. This sample comprises 700,000 to 900,000 distinct CDR3 sequences, 46% of them detected only once. Approximately 4.4% of the sample lies in the top ten. The sequenced sample was blood. These receptors all come from a girl aged 5 to 17 with multiple sclerosis.

This rearrangement joins TRBV7-2 to TRBJ1-5; D remains unclear. In germline, CDR1 is SGHTA, CDR2 FQGNSA. The CDR3 length is 12 residues. Trimming removed 4 bases from V and 7 bases from J, with 8 bases in between. This CDR3 is CASSSWEQPQHF. CDR3 bases: TGTGCCAGCAGCTCCTGGGAGCAGCCCCAGCATTTT.

As concerns this clonotype: The junction departs from germline at one end; a sequencing error may be responsible. The rearrangement links TRBV7-8 to TRBJ2-7; 9 positions match TRBD2. This CDR3 comprises 14 residues. CDR1 is SGHVS, CDR2 FQNEAQ, per germline. As DNA, the CDR3 is TGTGCCGGCAGCTCTCCGACTAGCGGCAATGAGCAGTACTTC. Its translation is CAGSSPTSGNEQYF. The full variable domain, rest sourced from reference TRBV7-8 and TRBJ2-7, is GAGVSQSPRYKVAKRGQDVALRCDPISGHVSLFWYQQALGQGPEFLTYFQNEAQLDKSGLPSDRFFAERPEGSVSTLKIQRTQQEDSAVYLCAGSSPTSGNEQYFGPGTRLTVT.

This chain connects TRBV5-1 to TRBJ2-3; 7 nucleotides line up with TRBD2. The J segment lost 5 bases and the V segment lost 5 bases, leaving 8 bases of the junction unmatched. Germline CDR1 reads SGHRS; CDR2 reads YFSETQ. The CDR3 has 14 residues. Written as DNA, the CDR3 is TGCGCCAGCAGACCAGGACTAGAGGGAGATACGCAGTATTTT. This encodes CASRPGLEGDTQYF.

This clonotype was seen a few times. The chain links TRBV3-1 to TRBJ1-2; 7 nucleotides align to TRBD1. CDR1 is LGHDT and CDR2 is YNNKEL in the germline V gene (reference sequence). V was pared by 6 bases and J by 6 bases, with 1 base of the junction left unmatched. This CDR3 has 11 residues. The DNA for the CDR3 is TGTGCCAGCAGTACAGGGGATGGCTACACCTTC. It yields the protein CASSTGDGYTF.

This chain joins TRBV9 and TRBJ1-4; D gene uncertain. Germline V CDR1 and CDR2: SGDLS, YYNGEE. Trimming stripped 3 bases from V and 6 bases from J, with 15 bases between. This CDR3 is 15 amino acids long. For the CDR3, the DNA is TGTGCCAGCAGCGGGAGGTCGGGGATCGATGAAAAACTGTTTTTT. Translated, it gives CASSGRSGIDEKLFF. Variable domain in full (rest from reference TRBV9 and TRBJ1-4): DSGVTQTPKHLITATGQRVTLRCSPRSGDLSVYWYQQSLDQGLQFLIQYYNGEERAKGNILERFSAQQFPDLHSELNLSSLELGDSALYFCASSGRSGIDEKLFFGSGTQLSVL.

This clonotype turned up a few times. The chain links TRBV28 to TRBJ2-3; 9 nucleotides agree with TRBD2. CDR1 and CDR2 from the germline V gene are MDHEN and SYDVKM. J gave up 5 bases and V 5 bases, and 14 bases lay outside the gene matches. This CDR3 region has 17 residues. CDR3 region: CASSLPPLAGPVDTQYF. The DNA of the CDR3 is TGTGCCAGCAGTCTGCCGCCACTAGCGGGCCCTGTAGATACGCAGTATTTT.

This clonotype has more than one count but fewer than ten. This chain joins TRBV5-1 and TRBJ2-1; D is perhaps TRBD2 (5 bases). The CDR3 spans 16 residues. V shed 5 bases and J shed 6 bases, with 21 bases lying between them. The germline V gene encodes CDR1 SGHRS and CDR2 YFSETQ. The CDR3 bases are TGCGCCAGCAGGTACCAAGGACTTCCCGGCCCCAATGAGCAGTTCTTC. This sequence encodes CASRYQGLPGPNEQFF.